Reported below is one TCR beta chain. Assay: immunoSEQ multiplex PCR; the TCRdb copy retains only in-frame clones and omits some. The sample shows 380,000 or so clones, approximately 88% of them seen only once. This entry is derived from a study of blood T cell repertoires in COVID-19. The CDR3 length is 13 residues. V was cut by 3 bases and J by 8 bases, with 14 bases left in between. Germline V gene sequence: CDR1 SGDLS, CDR2 YYNGEE. The sequence came from a man in his forties with acute or convalescent COVID-19. J is TRBJ1-2 and V is TRBV9; TRBD1 might be the D (5 bases). Specimen: peripheral blood. CDR3 in amino acids: CASSGRGLWGYTF. CDR3 in DNA: TGTGCCAGCAGCGGAAGGGGACTCTGGGGCTACACCTTC.